The rows below give T cell receptor beta chains drawn from one sample of a study of CD8 T cells in Susac syndrome. In TCRdb, the immunoSEQ multiplex PCR reads were re-called with MiXCR into one record per CDR3 protein. Among around 200,000 distinct CDR3 sequences listed, approximately 90% were seen once. The material sequenced was CD8+ T cells from PBMCs. These receptors came from a human donor with multiple sclerosis. The CDR3 runs from the conserved cysteine through the conserved F or W. The D gene is left open where the match is weak. Some rows have no size entry. The others give once, few or many, or a class for an expanded clone.

>.|16|.|TRBV5-1|TRBJ1-2
TGCGCCAGCAGCTTGGACCCGGACTTGCCCTACTATGGCTACACCTTC
CASSLDPDLPYYGYTF
>.|17|TRBD1|TRBV27|TRBJ2-3
TGTGCCAGCAGGGGAACGGGACAGGGAATTTGGACAGATACGCAGTATTTT
CASRGTGQGIWTDTQYF
>.|15|.|TRBV6-6|TRBJ1-3
TGTGCCAGCAGTCACCCCCACACGGCTGAAAACACCATATATTTT
CASSHPHTAENTIYF
>.|12|.|TRBV10-3|TRBJ1-5
TGTGCCATCAGTGAGTCGGTGATTCCCCAGCATTTT
CAISESVIPQHF
>.|13|.|TRBV6-2/TRBV6-3|TRBJ2-3
TGTGCCAGCAGTTTGGGGGCGGCCTATACGCAGTATTTT
CASSLGAAYTQYF
>.|15|.|TRBV4-1|TRBJ2-5
TGCGCCAGCAGCCAAGCCCGACAGGTTCAAGAGACCCAGTACTTC
CASSQARQVQETQYF
>.|14|.|TRBV12-3/TRBV12-4|TRBJ1-2
TGTGCCAGCAGTTTAGATGGCAGGGCGCATGGCTACACCTTC
CASSLDGRAHGYTF
>.|14|.|TRBV27|TRBJ1-5
TGTGCCAGCAGTTTAAGGGACTCTAATCAGCCCCAGCATTTT
CASSLRDSNQPQHF
>.|19|.|TRBV7-2|TRBJ1-3
TGTGCCAGCAGCTTCGCTGTTATGGCAGGTCATCGCTCTGGAAACACCATATATTTT
CASSFAVMAGHRSGNTIYF
>once|16|TRBD1|TRBV6-1|TRBJ1-6
TGTGCCAGCAGTGGCAGACAGGGTTTGGGGAATTCACCCCTCCACTTT
CASSGRQGLGNSPLHF
>.|13|TRBD2|TRBV6-2/TRBV6-3|TRBJ2-7
TGTGCCACCAACGGGAGGAGCTCCTACGAGCAGTACTTC
CATNGRSSYEQYF
>.|14|TRBD2|TRBV2|TRBJ2-2
TGTGCCAGCAGTCCTAGCGGATACACCGGGGAGCTGTTTTTT
CASSPSGYTGELFF
>.|14|TRBD2|TRBV29-1|TRBJ2-1
TGCAGCGTCCTGGCGACTAGCGGCTACAATGAGCAGTTCTTC
CSVLATSGYNEQFF
>few|15|TRBD2|TRBV9|TRBJ2-7
TGTGCCAGCAGCGCCACTAGCGGGGGCACCTACGAGCAGTACTTC
CASSATSGGTYEQYF
>.|15|TRBD1|TRBV9|TRBJ1-2
TGTGCCAGCACTACTCCCGGACAGGGTGACTATGGCTACACCTTC
CASTTPGQGDYGYTF
>.|14|TRBD1|TRBV20-1|TRBJ2-7
TGCAGTGTTTCGGCCGGGACAGGGCTTCTCGAGCAGTACTTC
CSVSAGTGLLEQYF
>once|16|.|TRBV14|TRBJ1-1
TGTGCCAGCAGCCCCGTGGGATTGCTGGGGAACACTGAAGCTTTCTTT
CASSPVGLLGNTEAFF
>.|15|.|TRBV6-5|TRBJ2-1
TGTGCCAGCAGTTACTCGAGGAATCCCTACAATGAGCAGTTCTTC
CASSYSRNPYNEQFF
>few|13|.|TRBV7-2|TRBJ2-3
TGTGCCAGCAGCTTAGGGACACCAGATACGCAGTATTTT
CASSLGTPDTQYF
>once|13|.|TRBV6-1|TRBJ1-2
TGTGCCAGCAGCCCAACAGGGAGTGGTGGCTACACCTTC
CASSPTGSGGYTF
>.|16|.|TRBV13|TRBJ1-1
TGTGCCAGCAGCCTCCCCACCCCGGCAGCCAGGCCCTTGGCTTTCTTT
CASSLPTPAARPLAFF
>.|13|TRBD1|TRBV20-1|TRBJ2-7
TGCAGTGCACGGGACAGATTTAGCAACGAGCAGTACTTC
CSARDRFSNEQYF
>once|14|.|TRBV27|TRBJ1-2
TGTGCCTCGTCCCCGATCGGGGGGAACTATGGCTACACCTTC
CASSPIGGNYGYTF
>.|13|TRBD2|TRBV29-1|TRBJ2-7
TGCAGCGTACTAGCGGGCCGCTCCTACGAGCAGTACTTC
CSVLAGRSYEQYF
>.|13|.|TRBV7-3|TRBJ1-1
TGTGCCAGCAGCTCCACTCAAGCCAGTGAAGCTTTCTTT
CASSSTQASEAFF
>few|14|TRBD2|TRBV24-1|TRBJ2-1
TGTGCCATCCACGGGACTAGCGGTACAAATGAGCAGTTCTTC
CAIHGTSGTNEQFF
>.|14|TRBD2|TRBV2|TRBJ2-1
TGTGCCAGCAGTGGCGGGACTAGCGGGTATGAGCAGTTCTTC
CASSGGTSGYEQFF
>.|16|TRBD2|TRBV6-1|TRBJ2-3
TGTGCCACCAGGGATGATAGCGGGAGTAATACAGATACGCAGTATTTT
CATRDDSGSNTDTQYF
>.|15|TRBD2|TRBV13|TRBJ2-3
TGTGCCAGCAGCTGGAGCGGGGGGAGGGGAGATACGCAGTATTTT
CASSWSGGRGDTQYF
>.|16|.|TRBV3-1|TRBJ1-1
TGTGCCAGCAGCCAAGACAGGGAAGAGATGAACACTGAAGCTTTCTTT
CASSQDREEMNTEAFF
>.|15|TRBD2|TRBV7-3|TRBJ2-2
TGTGCCAGCAGTCCCGGGACTAGCTTGTCTGGGGAGCTGTTTTTT
CASSPGTSLSGELFF
>.|16|.|TRBV19|TRBJ1-1
TGTGCCAGTAGTCGCCCAGGGCCCTCGAACCCCGCACAAGCTTTCTTT
CASSRPGPSNPAQAFF
>.|17|.|TRBV9|TRBJ2-1
TGTGCCAGCACCCCTACCCCTGGACTTGGGCTGGAAGGGGAGCAGTTCTTC
CASTPTPGLGLEGEQFF
>.|14|TRBD1|TRBV6-6|TRBJ1-5
TGTGCCAGCAGTGGGACAGGGGGGGATCAGCCCCAGCATTTT
CASSGTGGDQPQHF
>.|15|.|TRBV4-2|TRBJ2-1
TGTGCCAGCAGCCAGCTCCGAGACTCTCCGAATGAGCAGTTCTTC
CASSQLRDSPNEQFF
>once|14|TRBD1|TRBV7-9|TRBJ2-7
TGTGCCAGCAGTCATCCCGGGACAGGCGACGAGCAGTACTTC
CASSHPGTGDEQYF
>.|13|TRBD1|TRBV5-4|TRBJ1-2
TGTGCCAGCAGCTCCACAGGGGGCTTTGGCTACACCTTC
CASSSTGGFGYTF
>.|12|.|TRBV7-9|TRBJ1-5
TGTGCCAGCAGCTGGGATCGGGAGCCCCAGCATTTT
CASSWDREPQHF
>.|12|.|TRBV5-6|TRBJ1-1
TGTGCCAGCACCACCTTGGACACTGAAGCTTTCTTT
CASTTLDTEAFF
>.|14|.|TRBV6-5|TRBJ1-4
TGTGCCAGCAGTCCACAGGGTCCCAGAAGGATTCTGTTTTTT
CASSPQGPRRILFF
>.|15|.|TRBV7-8|TRBJ2-3
TGTGCCAGCCGCCCCCTCTTAGATAAGGGAGATACGCAGTATTTT
CASRPLLDKGDTQYF
>.|15|.|TRBV5-5|TRBJ2-7
TGTGCCAGCAGCTTGGTGCAGGGTGCTGGGTACGAGCAGTACTTC
CASSLVQGAGYEQYF
>.|14|TRBD2|TRBV9|TRBJ2-3
TGTGCCAGCAGCGAGGTTGGCGGGGGAGATACGCAGTATTTT
CASSEVGGGDTQYF
>.|16|TRBD2|TRBV9|TRBJ2-2
TGTGCCAGCAGCACGGGACTAGCGGGTTACACCGGGGAGCTGTTTTTT
CASSTGLAGYTGELFF
>.|12|.|TRBV2|TRBJ1-1
TGTGCCAGCACCCCAGTGAACACTGAAGCTTTCTTT
CASTPVNTEAFF
>.|17|TRBD2|TRBV20-1|TRBJ2-7
TGCAGTGCTAGAGCTTTACCGGGACTAGGTATTTCCCACGAGCAGTACTTC
CSARALPGLGISHEQYF
>once|14|.|TRBV7-2|TRBJ2-7
TGTGCCAGCAGCCCAATCCCAGGGGCCTACGAGCAGTACTTC
CASSPIPGAYEQYF
>few|15|TRBD1|TRBV19|TRBJ1-4
TGTGCCAGTAGTAATGGACAGGGGAAGGAAGAAAAACTGTTTTTT
CASSNGQGKEEKLFF
>.|16|.|TRBV7-9|TRBJ1-2
TGTGCCAGCAGCTTAGCCGGAGTGGGGTGGAACTATGGCTACACCTTC
CASSLAGVGWNYGYTF
>.|13|.|TRBV2|TRBJ1-1
TGTGCCAGCAGTGACTGGGTAACCGCTCCGGCTTTCTTT
CASSDWVTAPAFF
>.|14|.|TRBV12-3/TRBV12-4|TRBJ2-5
TGTGCCAGCAGTCAGGGGTCTCTACAAGAGACCCAGTACTTC
CASSQGSLQETQYF
>.|14|TRBD1|TRBV7-6|TRBJ2-1
TGTGCCAGCAGCTTATTGGACAGGTACAATGAGCAGTTCTTC
CASSLLDRYNEQFF
>once|16|.|TRBV4-3|TRBJ1-3
TGCGCCAGCAGCCAAGATCAGACAGCCACGGGAAACACCATATATTTT
CASSQDQTATGNTIYF
>.|15|.|TRBV6-5|TRBJ1-2
TGTGCCAGCACCAACAAACAACAGAGTTCCTATGGCTACACCTTC
CASTNKQQSSYGYTF
>.|12|.|TRBV7-9|TRBJ1-2
TGTGCCAGCAGCCCTGACTACCACGGCTACACCTTC
CASSPDYHGYTF
>.|12|.|TRBV4-1|TRBJ1-1
TGCGCCACCCGGGGTGGTGGGACTGAAGCTTTCTTT
CATRGGGTEAFF
>.|16|TRBD1|TRBV4-1|TRBJ1-5
TGCGCCAGCAGCCAAGAGGGACAGCCTAGCAATCAGCCCCAGCATTTT
CASSQEGQPSNQPQHF
>.|15|.|TRBV7-9|TRBJ2-1
TGTGCCAGCAGCTTAGGGCTGGGACCCCGGATTGAGCAGTTCTTC
CASSLGLGPRIEQFF
>.|13|.|TRBV13|TRBJ1-1
TGTGCCAGCAGCTTAGGAGGGATGGGGGAAGCTTTCTTT
CASSLGGMGEAFF
>few|14|.|TRBV28|TRBJ2-1
TGTGCCAGCAGTCCGGAAGGACCCTACAATGAGCAGTTCTTC
CASSPEGPYNEQFF